Included here is one T cell receptor beta chain sequence, with context. Its cognate antigen is unknown. These data originate in a study of cytomegalovirus exposure and HLA in healthy donors. The CDR3 has 13 amino acids. Germline lookup yields CDR1 ENHRY and CDR2 SYGVKD. Trimming at V came to 2 bases and at J to 7 bases, leaving 5 bases not matched to a gene. PCR was performed using 60 Vbeta and 13 Jbeta primers. Measured with immunoSEQ multiplex PCR; TCRdb has only the in-frame clones, and not every one. The table records 100,000 to 150,000 clones, less than 80% of them present only once. Study-wide results and limits: Accurate predictions that matched the HLA-A and HLA-B alleles of most subjects were reportedly made from TCR beta sequences. Certain indistinguishable V segments, among them TRBV6-2 and TRBV6-3, were excluded. Beyond CMV serostatus, there was no information to go on about immune exposure.

While unrecorded immune exposures were likely, the donors were nominally healthy when sampled. The receptor's source is a man between 45 and 60 years old in good health and CMV-seronegative. The sequenced sample was PBMCs. This rearrangement joins TRBV10-3 to TRBJ2-7; TRBD2 matches at 7 bases. The CDR3 DNA is TGTGCCATCAGTGAGGGGCCGGGGGGAGAGCAGTACTTC. Its protein is CAISEGPGGEQYF.